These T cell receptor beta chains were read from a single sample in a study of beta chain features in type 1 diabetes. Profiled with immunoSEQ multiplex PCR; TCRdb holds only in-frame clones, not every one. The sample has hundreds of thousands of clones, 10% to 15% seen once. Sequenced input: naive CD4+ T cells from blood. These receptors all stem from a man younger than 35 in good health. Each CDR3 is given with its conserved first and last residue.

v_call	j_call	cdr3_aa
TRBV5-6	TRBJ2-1	CASSLVGGGRGNEQFF
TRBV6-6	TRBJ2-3	CASSPPGLDTDTQYF
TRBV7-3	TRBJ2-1	CASSPVSKREQFF
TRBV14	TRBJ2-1	CASSQDGRTRDHNEQFF
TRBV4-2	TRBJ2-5	CASSQGRQGETQYF
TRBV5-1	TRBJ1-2	CASSPDINYGYTF
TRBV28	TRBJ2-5	CASSLAAGLETQYF
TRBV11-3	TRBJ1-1	CASSLARGSTEAFF
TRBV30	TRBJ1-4	CAWGRGTGGEKLFF
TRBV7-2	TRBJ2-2	CASSVRINTGELFF
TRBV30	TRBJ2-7	CAGGAGSFYEQYF
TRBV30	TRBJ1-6	CAWNADPARRSPLHF
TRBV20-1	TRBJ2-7	CSLGLSSEQYF
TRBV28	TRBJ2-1	CASSLFRLAQSSYNEQFF
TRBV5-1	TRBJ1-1	CASSLADRGAEAFF
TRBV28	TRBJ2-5	CASSFLGQGQETQYF
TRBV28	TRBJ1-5	CATRRADRGHQPQHF
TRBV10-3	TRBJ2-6	CAISERGAGGANVLTF
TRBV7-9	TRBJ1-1	CASSLQHGAFF
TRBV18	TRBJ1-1	CASSHDRGGTEAFF
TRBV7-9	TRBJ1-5	CASSLQGDQPQHF
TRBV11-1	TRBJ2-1	CATSAVQLHEQFF
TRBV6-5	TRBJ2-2	CASSGRTGELFF
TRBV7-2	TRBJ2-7	CASSLGDRGSYEQYF
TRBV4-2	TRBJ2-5	CASSREQGREETQYF
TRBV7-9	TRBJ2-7	CASSLVGGARNEQYF
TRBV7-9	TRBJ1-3	CASSLSNTIYF
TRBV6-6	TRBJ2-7	CASTEDRVWHEQYF
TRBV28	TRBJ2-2	CASRRLITGELFF
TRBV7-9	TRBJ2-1	CASSLEASGGEQFF
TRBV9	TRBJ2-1	CASSVRGTRSSNEQFF
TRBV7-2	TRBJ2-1	CASSRGGYGEQFF
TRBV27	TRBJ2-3	CASSHQGTIADTQYF
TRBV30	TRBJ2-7	CAWSGRGAPTYEQYF
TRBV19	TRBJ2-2	CASSKQGAYTGELFF
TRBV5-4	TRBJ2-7	CASSFGGSVTYEQYF
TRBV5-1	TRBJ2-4	CASRRTSGNGSPNIQYF
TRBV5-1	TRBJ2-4	CASSLRGFENIQYF
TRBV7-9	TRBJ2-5	CASSLLAGGRETQYF
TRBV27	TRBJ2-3	CASSPSTDTQYF
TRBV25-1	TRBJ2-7	CASTGQGLDEQYF